These 31 T cell receptor beta chains were sequenced from one sample in a study of T-cell reconstitution after alpha-beta-depleted transplantation in children. Unique molecular identifiers were used in preparing the TCRbeta library. MiXCR, applied by TCRdb to the PCR reads, yields one record per CDR3 protein. This sample has 450,000 to 600,000 distinct CDR3 sequences, with approximately 13% found just once. The sample in question was PBMCs, mostly from graft donor cells, obtained 360 days after TCRalphabeta/CD19-depleted stem cell transplant. All receptors derive from a male patient between 5 and 17 years old who had a stem cell transplant for acute myeloid leukemia, so the T cells may come from the graft donor.

This clonotype was recorded a few times. The chain carries TRBV27 and TRBJ2-7; tentatively, D is TRBD2 (5 bases). Trimming cost V 8 bases and J 5 bases, with 25 bases left between them. Germline CDR1 and CDR2: MNHEY and SMNVEV (reference sequence). This CDR3 is built from 16 residues. CDR3 loop: CASSRGPSFGSDEQYF. DNA for the CDR3: TGTGCCAGCTCCAGAGGGCCGAGTTTCGGGTCTGACGAGCAGTACTTC.

The CDR3 reads CASSYETGVGKLFF. The DNA for the CDR3 is TGTGCCAGCAGTTATGAGACAGGGGTTGGAAAACTGTTTTTT. The gene calls are TRBV28 and TRBJ1-4; 8 bases are shared with TRBD1. The CDR3 has 14 amino acids. Germline V lookup: CDR1 MDHEN, CDR2 SYDVKM. The V segment lost 4 bases and the J segment 10 bases; nucleotides outside the gene matches: 8. Full variable domain (remainder filled in from reference TRBV28 and TRBJ1-4): DVKVTQSSRYLVKRTGEKVFLECVQDMDHENMFWYRQDPGLGLRLIYFSYDVKMKEKGDIPEGYSVSREKKERFSLILESASTNQTSMYLCASSYETGVGKLFFGSGTQLSVL.

This clonotype came up a few times. V usage is TRBV20-1 and J usage is TRBJ2-3, with TRBD2 matching 12 bases. CDR3 size: 15 residues. Germline V gene sequence: CDR1 DFQATT, CDR2 SNEGSKA (reference sequence). The V gene end was trimmed by 2 bases and the J gene end by 6 bases; junction bases not matched to a gene: 6. The CDR3 sequence: CSARRLAGGPDTQYF. Here the CDR3 DNA reads TGCAGTGCTAGAAGGCTAGCGGGAGGGCCTGATACGCAGTATTTT.

The chain is built from TRBV5-1 and TRBJ2-5; unclear D gene. This CDR3 has 14 amino acids. Looked up from germline, CDR1 is SGHRS and CDR2 is YFSETQ. Trimming removed 0 bases from V and 3 bases from J, with 9 bases in between. This CDR3 reads CASSLASNEETQYF. The DNA for the CDR3 is TGCGCCAGCAGCTTGGCCTCGAATGAAGAGACCCAGTACTTC.

J is TRBJ1-1 and V is TRBV7-9; no firm D call. The CDR3 covers 14 residues. V lost 6 bases and J 1 base, leaving 12 bases between the germline ends. The germline CDR1 and CDR2 sequences are SEHNR and FQNEAQ (reference sequence). CDR3 in amino acids: CASSPRRRNTEAFF. DNA of the CDR3: TGTGCCAGCAGTCCCCGACGGAGGAACACTGAAGCTTTCTTT.

This rearrangement joins TRBV28 to TRBJ2-7; D unclear. Germline assignment: CDR1 MDHEN and CDR2 SYDVKM. The germline V and J ends were trimmed by 3 bases and 5 bases, with 17 bases remaining between them. The CDR3 consists of 15 residues. The CDR3 loop reads CASSFVPPTTHEQYF. For the CDR3, the DNA is TGTGCCAGCAGTTTTGTCCCCCCCACTACTCACGAGCAGTACTTC.

At least ten counts were recorded for this clonotype. The rearrangement joins TRBV29-1 to TRBJ1-1; D might be TRBD1 (6 bases). V was clipped by 7 bases and J by 6 bases, with 9 bases between them. Germline V gene sequence: CDR1 SQVTM, CDR2 ANQGSEA. CDR3 length equals 10 residues. The CDR3: CSAGTSEAFF. The CDR3 DNA follows: TGCAGCGCCGGGACATCTGAAGCTTTCTTT.

The rearrangement links TRBV5-1 to TRBJ1-1, with D uncertain. CDR3 length: 14 residues. V lost 0 bases, J lost 0 bases, and 6 bases lay in between. In germline, CDR1 is SGHRS, CDR2 YFSETQ. The CDR3 DNA reads as TGCGCCAGCAGCTTGGGATATCTGAACACTGAAGCTTTCTTT. Residues: CASSLGYLNTEAFF.

The V and J genes are TRBV4-3 and TRBJ2-5; D remains ambiguous. This CDR3 comprises 14 residues. V dropped 2 bases and J dropped 10 bases, with 17 bases sitting between them. Germline V CDR1 and CDR2: LGHNA, YSLEER. The CDR3 sequence is CASSQSLGMVGQYF. The CDR3 bases are TGCGCCAGCAGCCAAAGCTTGGGTATGGTAGGCCAGTACTTC.

The chain employs TRBV19 and TRBJ1-4, with D possibly TRBD1 on 5 matching bases. Germline-derived CDR1 and CDR2 are LNHDA and SQIVND (reference sequence). This CDR3 has 15 residues. The V gene lost 3 bases and the J gene lost 4 bases, with 12 bases spanning the gap. The CDR3 nucleotides read TGTGCCAGTAGTATCCAGACAGCCTTTAATGAAAAACTGTTTTTT. This gives the protein CASSIQTAFNEKLFF.

J is TRBJ2-1 and V is TRBV5-5; D gene ambiguous. Germline CDR1 and CDR2: SGHKS and YYEKEE (reference sequence). V lost 2 bases, J lost 5 bases, and 14 bases lay in between. The CDR3 extends over 15 amino acids. CDR3 nucleotide sequence: TGTGCCAGCAGCTTAATTGACCAGGTTGACAATGAGCAGTTCTTC. Translating it yields CASSLIDQVDNEQFF. The entire variable domain, with the rest obtained from reference TRBV5-5 and TRBJ2-1, is as follows: DAGVTQSPTHLIKTRGQQVTLRCSPISGHKSVSWYQQVLGQGPQFIFQYYEKEERGRGNFPDRFSARQFPNYSSELNVNALLLGDSALYLCASSLIDQVDNEQFFGPGTRLTVL.

This sequence joins TRBV6-2 or TRBV6-3 and TRBJ2-7; D is uncertain. Trimming removed 2 bases at V and 3 bases at J, with 8 bases between. The germline gives CDR1 MNHEY, CDR2 SVGEGT. CDR3 length equals 13 residues. CDR3 sequence: CASSYPSNYEQYF. CDR3 sequence (DNA): TGTGCCAGCAGTTACCCCTCGAACTACGAGCAGTACTTC.

This chain uses TRBV20-1 with TRBJ2-3; 9 nucleotides match TRBD2. The germline CDR1 and CDR2 sequences are DFQATT and SNEGSKA (reference sequence). The junction had 14 bases not matched to a gene; V was cut back by 3 bases and J by 4 bases. This CDR3 has 17 residues. The CDR3 coding sequence is TGCAGTGCTAGCGCCAGTGGGGCGGGAGGGGAACCAGATACGCAGTATTTT. Translated, it gives CSASASGAGGEPDTQYF.

The rearrangement uses TRBV12-3 or TRBV12-4 and TRBJ2-1, with 12 positions matching TRBD2. The CDR3 is made up of 17 amino acids. V lost 5 bases to trimming and J lost 7 bases; unmatched junction nucleotides: 12. CDR3 protein: CASSGELRLAGANEQFF. CDR3 DNA sequence: TGTGCCAGCAGTGGGGAACTGAGACTAGCGGGAGCTAATGAGCAGTTCTTC.

This sequence joins TRBV7-8 and TRBJ2-1, with 7 bases lining up with TRBD2. Germline lookup yields CDR1 SGHVS and CDR2 FQNEAQ. This CDR3 is built from 15 residues. Trimming took 5 bases from V and 7 from J; bases not matched to a gene: 11. The CDR3 here is CASSPERLAWNEQFF. In nucleotides, the CDR3 is TGTGCCAGCAGCCCTGAGCGACTAGCCTGGAATGAGCAGTTCTTC.

This clonotype has just a few counts. The rearrangement links TRBV5-6 to TRBJ2-3; D not certain. Per the germline V gene, CDR1 is SGHDT and CDR2 is YYEEEE. The germline V and J ends were trimmed by 4 bases and 6 bases, with 12 bases remaining between them. The CDR3 extends over 13 amino acids. The CDR3 nucleotides are TGTGCCAGCAGCGATATACTTTCGGATACGCAGTATTTT. Translating it yields CASSDILSDTQYF.

The V call is TRBV7-3, the J call TRBJ2-2, with D possibly TRBD1 on 5 matching bases. The germline gives CDR1 SGHTA, CDR2 FQGTGA. The CDR3 spans 15 residues. V lost 3 bases and J 6 bases, leaving 14 bases between the germline ends. The DNA for the CDR3 is TGTGCCAGCAGCTTCACCCCGACAGAGGCCGGGGAGCTGTTTTTT. Translation gives CASSFTPTEAGELFF.

The rearrangement uses TRBV15 and TRBJ2-1; 7 bases fit TRBD2. From germline, CDR1 is LNHNV and CDR2 YYDKDF (reference sequence). The trim removed 3 bases at V and 7 bases at J, leaving 6 bases unmatched. The CDR3 is 14 residues long. The CDR3 reads CATSSGRSRNEQFF. The CDR3 nucleotides read TGTGCCACCAGCAGCGGGAGGAGTAGGAATGAGCAGTTCTTC.

The sample holds many counts of this clonotype. The chain carries TRBV24-1 and TRBJ2-5; possibly TRBD2 for D (7 bases). The CDR3 totals 16 residues. V lost 0 bases and J 4 bases, leaving 14 bases between the germline ends. CDR1 KGHDR and CDR2 SFDVKD come from the germline V gene. This CDR3 is CATSDLGRRGRETQYF. CDR3 DNA: TGTGCCACCAGTGATTTGGGTCGGCGGGGGCGAGAGACCCAGTACTTC.

This clonotype occurred a few times. This chain links TRBV29-1 with TRBJ2-1, with 13 bases aligning to TRBD2. Trimming at V came to 1 base and at J to 9 bases, leaving 9 bases not matched to a gene. The CDR3 loop spans 16 amino acids. Germline V CDR1 and CDR2: SQVTM, ANQGSEA. The CDR3 sequence: CSVEAQLAGGPVEQFF. DNA of the CDR3: TGCAGCGTTGAAGCCCAACTAGCGGGAGGGCCCGTTGAGCAGTTCTTC.

The chain recombines TRBV30 with TRBJ1-5; weak D call: TRBD1 (6 bases). This CDR3 is built from 15 residues. Trimming took off 3 bases at V and 0 bases at J, with 12 bases between the two ends. From germline, CDR1 is GTSNPN and CDR2 SVGIG (reference sequence). In nucleotides, the CDR3 is TGTGCCTGGAGCCTAAGGGGGGGTAGCAATCAGCCCCAGCATTTT. This codes for CAWSLRGGSNQPQHF.

This clonotype was detected only a few times. The chain links TRBV28 to TRBJ2-2; D unclear. Trimming shortened V by 5 bases and J by 9 bases, and 7 bases separated the two germline ends. Germline V gene data show CDR1 as MDHEN and CDR2 as SYDVKM. This CDR3 region has 11 residues. As DNA, the CDR3 is TGTGCCAGCAGTCCTCGCTGGGAGCTGTTTTTT. Its protein is CASSPRWELFF.

Here the CDR3 DNA reads TGTGCCAGCAGCTTCTCGGAGGGGACCTTTTACGAGCAGTACTTC. It is translated as CASSFSEGTFYEQYF. The J gene is TRBJ2-7, the V gene TRBV7-9; D is possibly TRBD2 (6 bases). This CDR3 is 15 amino acids long. With 3 bases removed from V and 4 bases from J, the gap between germline ends came to 16 bases. The germline V gene encodes CDR1 SEHNR and CDR2 FQNEAQ (reference sequence).

In its sample, this clonotype was seen a few times. The junction shows a germline mismatch at one end, possibly a read error. The chain carries TRBV20-1 and TRBJ1-5; tentative D call: TRBD1 (6 bases). From germline, CDR1 is DFQATT and CDR2 SNEGSKA (reference sequence). The CDR3 consists of 13 residues. In nucleotides, the CDR3 is TGCAGTGCGAGAGGGGGGAATAATCAGCCCCAGCATTTT. Residues: CSARGGNNQPQHF.

Only a few counts were recorded for this clonotype. The chain joins TRBV7-6 to TRBJ2-7; TRBD2 might be the D (5 bases). There are 17 residues in the CDR3. Germline V gene data show CDR1 as SGHVS and CDR2 as FNYEAQ. Deletions cut 2 bases from V and 2 bases from J, with 19 bases between. This CDR3 is CASSLHHRRGDPYEQYF. As DNA, the CDR3 is TGTGCCAGCAGCTTACATCATCGACGGGGAGACCCCTACGAGCAGTACTTC.

The chain is built from TRBV28 and TRBJ1-5; no definite D call. The CDR3 runs to 12 residues. Trimming removed 10 bases at V and 3 bases at J, with 10 bases between. Germline V gene sequence: CDR1 MDHEN, CDR2 SYDVKM. CDR3 in amino acids: CAIEPNNQPQHF. In DNA, the CDR3 is TGTGCCATCGAACCTAACAATCAGCCCCAGCATTTT. The full variable domain, rest sourced from reference TRBV28 and TRBJ1-5, is DVKVTQSSRYLVKRTGEKVFLECVQDMDHENMFWYRQDPGLGLRLIYFSYDVKMKEKGDIPEGYSVSREKKERFSLILESASTNQTSMYLCAIEPNNQPQHFGDGTRLSIL.

In this sample, this clonotype turned up many times. The chain links TRBV11-2 to TRBJ2-3; 9 bases fit TRBD2. V lost 7 bases and J lost 7; bases outside the gene matches: 12. The CDR3 runs to 15 residues. The germline V gene has CDR1 SGHAT and CDR2 FQNNGV. CDR3 sequence (DNA): TGTGCCAGCACCATGACTAGCGGACCACAGAATACGCAGTATTTT. This gives the protein CASTMTSGPQNTQYF. Drawing the rest from reference TRBV11-2 and TRBJ2-3, the complete variable domain is EAGVAQSPRYKIIEKRQSVAFWCNPISGHATLYWYQQILGQGPKLLIQFQNNGVVDDSQLPKDRFSAERLKGVDSTLKIQPAKLEDSAVYLCASTMTSGPQNTQYFGPGTRLTVL.

This clonotype was seen at least ten times. The chain recombines TRBV29-1 with TRBJ2-7, with TRBD1 identical over 7 bases. This CDR3 is built from 15 residues. V gave up 1 base and J gave up 0 bases; unmatched junction bases: 6. The germline V gene encodes CDR1 SQVTM and CDR2 ANQGSEA. DNA of the CDR3: TGCAGCGTTGAAGGGTTGACAGGGTACTCCTACGAGCAGTACTTC. Its protein is CSVEGLTGYSYEQYF.

This clonotype was seen ten or more times. The genes are TRBV2 and TRBJ2-1; D possibly corresponds to TRBD2 (6 bases). CDR1 is SNHLY, CDR2 FYNNEI, per germline. There are 12 residues in the CDR3. V was cut by 11 bases and J by 10 bases, with 18 bases left in between. CDR3 sequence reads: CASSIGGNEQFF. In nucleotides, the CDR3 is TGTGCCTCTTCAATTGGCGGGAACGAGCAGTTCTTC.

This clonotype was detected ten times or more. The gene calls are TRBV19 and TRBJ1-5; 10 nucleotides line up with TRBD1. The CDR3 covers 15 residues. Germline CDR1 reads LNHDA; CDR2 reads SQIVND (reference sequence). The J segment lost 6 bases and the V segment lost 6 bases, leaving 8 bases of the junction unmatched. The CDR3 sequence is CASRRGQGGFQPQHF. CDR3 bases: TGTGCCAGTAGAAGAGGACAGGGGGGATTTCAGCCCCAGCATTTT.

J is TRBJ2-1 and V is TRBV20-1; 10 nucleotides align to TRBD2. Germline V lookup: CDR1 DFQATT, CDR2 SNEGSKA (reference sequence). The J segment lost 7 bases and the V segment lost 6 bases, leaving 9 bases of the junction unmatched. CDR3 size: 14 residues. CDR3 sequence reads: CSATSGRALNEQFF. In nucleotides, the CDR3 is TGCAGTGCCACCAGCGGGAGGGCCCTAAATGAGCAGTTCTTC.